Below, 16 T cell receptor beta chains from the same sample are listed, as sequenced in a study of blood T cell repertoires in COVID-19. Measured with immunoSEQ multiplex PCR; TCRdb has only the in-frame clones, and not every one. This sample yields some 230,000 clones, of which 82% are seen a single time; 7.5% to 9.5% belongs to the top ten. The source material was peripheral blood. Receptor source: a woman aged 80 or over with COVID-19, enrolled during active disease.

V usage is TRBV5-1 and J usage is TRBJ2-2, with TRBD2 identical over 13 bases. V lost 4 bases and J lost 6; bases outside the gene matches: 9. There are 17 residues in the CDR3. Germline V gene lookup returns CDR1 SGHRS and CDR2 YFSETQ. CDR3 amino acids: CASSRWTSGRSSGELFF. The CDR3 region has the DNA TGCGCCAGCAGCCGATGGACTAGCGGGAGATCTTCCGGGGAGCTGTTTTTT.

In its sample, this clone was seen a few times. CDR3 nucleotide sequence: TGTGCCAGCAGTTTCCCCGTAAATAGTGAGCAGTTCTTC. Its translation is CASSFPVNSEQFF. This sequence joins TRBV12-3 or TRBV12-4 and TRBJ2-1; unclear D gene. This CDR3 has 13 residues. V shed 3 bases and J shed 9 bases, with 12 bases lying between them.

V gene TRBV5-1 combines with J gene TRBJ1-2, with D perhaps TRBD1 (5 bases). Germline lookup yields CDR1 SGHRS and CDR2 YFSETQ. This CDR3 is 11 amino acids long. Trimming left V 0 bases short and J 8 bases short, with 5 bases between. The CDR3 nucleotides read TGCGCCAGCAGCTTGGAGGGGGGCTACACCTTC. It is translated as CASSLEGGYTF.

V is TRBV20-1 and J is TRBJ2-5; 12 bases align to TRBD2. This CDR3 has 17 amino acids. Losses at the gene ends were 3 bases for V and 5 bases for J; bases not matched to a gene: 13. Germline lookup yields CDR1 DFQATT and CDR2 SNEGSKA (reference sequence). The CDR3 coding sequence is TGCAGTGCTAGTGGGGGAAGCCCCGGGACTAGCGGGGAGACCCAGTACTTC. Protein sequence: CSASGGSPGTSGETQYF.

This rearrangement joins TRBV21-1 to TRBJ1-2; the table calls TRBD1, which could not be checked here. TRBV21-1 is a pseudogene. The CDR3 has 13 amino acids. The CDR3 DNA reads as TGTGCCAGCACCCCAGGTAGGGGGAACGGCTACACCTTC. This codes for CASTPGRGNGYTF.

The chain carries TRBV5-1 and TRBJ2-3; 7 bases fit TRBD1. V shed 4 bases, J shed 6 bases, and the junction held 8 bases outside the gene matches. Germline V CDR1 and CDR2: SGHRS, YFSETQ. The CDR3 loop spans 14 amino acids. CDR3 coding DNA: TGCGCCAGCAGCGGACAGAGGGGGCGGGATACGCAGTATTTT. Translated: CASSGQRGRDTQYF.

The rearrangement uses TRBV7-2 and TRBJ1-2; D unresolved. The germline CDR1 and CDR2 sequences are SGHTA and FQGNSA. The CDR3 has 19 residues. The V end lost 1 base, the J end lost 4 bases, and 25 bases lay between the germline ends. The CDR3 region has the DNA TGTGCCAGCAGCTTAGGGTCCGGATTGGTTAGCAGTACAACCTATGGCTACACCTTC. Amino acid sequence: CASSLGSGLVSSTTYGYTF. Drawing the rest from reference TRBV7-2 and TRBJ1-2, the complete variable domain is GAGVSQSPSNKVTEKGKDVELRCDPISGHTALYWYRQSLGQGLEFLIYFQGNSAPDKSGLPSDRFSAERTGGSVSTLTIQRTQQEDSAVYLCASSLGSGLVSSTTYGYTFGSGTRLTVV.

V is TRBV6-5 and J is TRBJ2-7; a possible D gene is TRBD2 (6 bases). The CDR3 runs 13 residues. Germline loops: CDR1 MNHEY, CDR2 SVGAGI. Trimming took 6 bases from V and 1 from J, leaving 10 bases between them. CDR3 residues: CASSETRSYEQYF. CDR3 coding DNA: TGTGCCAGCAGCGAGACTAGGTCCTACGAGCAGTACTTC.

The gene calls are TRBV19 and TRBJ2-1, with 12 bases fitting TRBD1. Trimming removed 10 bases from V and 9 bases from J; junction bases left unmatched: 7. The CDR3 loop spans 13 amino acids. Germline values: CDR1 LNHDA, CDR2 SQIVND (reference sequence). In nucleotides, the CDR3 is TGTGCCACCAGGGGACAGGGGGCCGGTGAGCAGTTCTTC. Its translation: CATRGQGAGEQFF.

The genes are TRBV29-1 and TRBJ2-1; a weak D match, TRBD2 (5 bases). V was trimmed by 4 bases and J by 9 bases, leaving 7 bases between them. Per germline, CDR1 SQVTM and CDR2 ANQGSEA. There are 10 residues in the CDR3. The CDR3 loop is CSVADFEQFF. The CDR3 coding sequence is TGCAGCGTTGCGGACTTTGAGCAGTTCTTC.

The genes are TRBV5-1 and TRBJ2-1; possible D gene TRBD2, 5 bases. Trimming shortened V by 7 bases and J by 4 bases, and 12 bases separated the two germline ends. The CDR3 runs to 13 residues. The germline gives CDR1 SGHRS, CDR2 YFSETQ. The CDR3 nucleotides read TGCGCCAGCGGGTGGGAGTCGTACAATGAGCAGTTCTTC. Translating it yields CASGWESYNEQFF.

The CDR3 loop reads CASSLAGTSGETQYF. The CDR3 DNA sequence: TGTGCCAGCAGCTTAGCAGGGACTAGCGGAGAGACCCAGTACTTC. The chain links TRBV11-3 to TRBJ2-5; 11 bases match TRBD2. V lost 1 base to trimming and J lost 4 bases; unmatched junction nucleotides: 2. The CDR3 has 15 amino acids. CDR1 and CDR2 from the germline V gene are SGHNT and YENEEA.

V usage is TRBV3-1 (or the pseudogene TRBV3-2) and J usage is TRBJ2-7; TRBD1 matches 9 bases. The junction had 4 bases not matched to a gene; V was cut back by 10 bases and J by 6 bases. The CDR3 covers 11 residues. CDR1 and CDR2 (germline): LGHDT, YNNKEL (reference sequence). The CDR3 DNA follows: TGTGCCACTCGGGACAGGGCCGAGCAGTACTTC. The encoded protein is CATRDRAEQYF.

The chain couples TRBV5-6 to TRBJ1-6; maybe TRBD1 (6 bases). V lost 4 bases to trimming and J lost 7 bases, with 9 bases between them. Germline CDR1 is SGHDT and CDR2 is YYEEEE. The CDR3 runs 13 residues. The DNA of the CDR3 is TGTGCCAGCAGCGTCGACAGGAATTCACCCCTCCACTTT. Translated: CASSVDRNSPLHF.

The V and J genes are TRBV10-2 and TRBJ2-1, with TRBD2 matching over 7 bases. V was pared by 7 bases and J by 4 bases, with 13 bases of the junction left unmatched. Germline V gene sequence: CDR1 WSHSY, CDR2 SAAADI. The CDR3 is 16 amino acids. The chain's CDR3 is CASTLPASGTYNEQFF. For the CDR3, the DNA is TGCGCCAGCACCCTGCCCGCTAGCGGAACTTACAATGAGCAGTTCTTC.

The chain couples TRBV3-1 (or the pseudogene TRBV3-2) to TRBJ1-5, with 7 bases matching TRBD1. V gave up 1 base and J gave up 1 base; unmatched junction bases: 7. CDR1 and CDR2 (germline): LGHDT, YNNKEL (reference sequence). This CDR3 spans 17 amino acids. CDR3 region: CASSQGPGTASNQPQHF. The CDR3 DNA reads as TGTGCCAGCAGCCAAGGACCCGGGACAGCGAGCAATCAGCCCCAGCATTTT.